Below, 10 T cell receptor beta chains from the same sample are listed, as sequenced in a study of Ad26.COV2.S vaccination and SARS-CoV-2 variants. The assay was immunoSEQ multiplex PCR, and TCRdb's table has in-frame clones only and misses some. The table has 150,000 to 200,000 clones, approximately 88% seen once. The specimen comprised peripheral blood, sampled after recovery from COVID-19. The source of these receptors is a human donor who had recovered from COVID-19.

This CDR3 reads CASSHPRGERTGELFF. Written as DNA, the CDR3 is TGCGCCAGCAGCCACCCCAGGGGGGAAAGGACCGGGGAGCTGTTTTTT. The chain is built from TRBV4-1 and TRBJ2-2; maybe TRBD1 (7 bases). CDR1 MGHRA and CDR2 YSYEKL come from the germline V gene. The V end was cut by 3 bases, the J end by 5 bases, with 16 bases between. The CDR3 has 16 residues.

The chain has TRBV2 and TRBJ2-3; possibly TRBD1 or TRBD2 for D (6 bases each). This CDR3 spans 15 amino acids. V was cut by 4 bases and J by 1 base, with 12 bases left in between. In germline, CDR1 is SNHLY, CDR2 FYNNEI. The CDR3 reads CASSGGASGTDTQYF. In nucleotides, the CDR3 is TGTGCCAGCAGTGGGGGGGCCTCTGGCACAGATACGCAGTATTTT.

The V call is TRBV16, the J call TRBJ1-5; TRBD1 matches 8 bases. Trimming removed 4 bases from V and 4 bases from J; junction bases left unmatched: 6. Germline values: CDR1 KGHSY, CDR2 FQNENV. The CDR3 sequence is 15 residues long. The CDR3 reads CASSRPGQENQPQHF. CDR3 bases: TGTGCCAGCAGCCGCCCGGGACAGGAAAATCAGCCCCAGCATTTT.

V gene TRBV6-1 combines with J gene TRBJ1-2, with D hard to call. The germline gives CDR1 MNHNS, CDR2 SASEGT. V was clipped by 2 bases and J by 0 bases, with 16 bases between them. This CDR3 region has 17 residues. CDR3 coding DNA: TGTGCCAGCAGTGAAATAACGGCAGCGGATACTAACTATGGCTACACCTTC. Amino acids: CASSEITAADTNYGYTF.

J is TRBJ2-5 and V is TRBV7-9, with TRBD2 matching over 7 bases. This CDR3 comprises 17 residues. The ends lost 11 bases at V and 0 bases at J; junction bases unmatched: 18. Germline lookup yields CDR1 SEHNR and CDR2 FQNEAQ (reference sequence). In DNA form, the CDR3 reads TGTGCCGGCACCACTGGGAGGGGCAGACAGTACCAAGAGACCCAGTACTTC. Its protein is CAGTTGRGRQYQETQYF.

The V gene is TRBV9, the J gene TRBJ1-2; 7 positions agree with TRBD1. V lost 4 bases to trimming and J lost 8 bases; unmatched junction nucleotides: 11. The CDR3 loop spans 14 amino acids. In germline, CDR1 is SGDLS, CDR2 YYNGEE. The CDR3 sequence is CASSPWTGSLGYTF. Here the CDR3 DNA reads TGTGCCAGCAGCCCGTGGACAGGATCTTTAGGCTACACCTTC.

The chain has TRBV14 and TRBJ2-4; the D gene could be TRBD1 or TRBD2 (5 bases each). CDR3 length: 16 amino acids. The V gene's germline CDR1 is SGHDN and CDR2 FVKESK. The V gene lost 3 bases and the J gene lost 2 bases, with 14 bases spanning the gap. The CDR3 here is CASSHEGEGTKNIQYF. CDR3 coding DNA: TGTGCCAGCAGCCATGAGGGAGAGGGGACCAAAAACATTCAGTACTTC.

The J gene is TRBJ2-2, the V gene TRBV10-3; 9 positions match TRBD1. V shed 6 bases and J 3 bases; nucleotides not matched to a gene: 2. The CDR3 is 14 amino acids. From germline, CDR1 is ENHRY and CDR2 SYGVKD. DNA of the CDR3: TGTGCCATCAGCCGGGACAGGGACACCGGGGAGCTGTTTTTT. Translating it yields CAISRDRDTGELFF.

This chain links TRBV10-1 with TRBJ2-4; TRBD1 is a possible D gene (6 bases). This CDR3 has 16 residues. V gave up 0 bases and J gave up 7 bases, with 16 bases separating them. Per the germline V gene, CDR1 is WNHNN and CDR2 is SYGVQD (reference sequence). The CDR3 DNA reads as TGCGCCAGCAGTGAGTCGACAGGCCCTGTTAGGAACATTCAGTACTTC. As protein: CASSESTGPVRNIQYF.

The chain is built from TRBV5-1 and TRBJ2-7, with D uncertain. Germline-derived CDR1 and CDR2 are SGHRS and YFSETQ. The germline V and J ends were trimmed by 2 bases and 2 bases, with 2 bases remaining between them. The CDR3 totals 11 residues. CDR3 DNA: TGCGCCAGCAGCTTCGCCTACGAGCAGTACTTC. It encodes CASSFAYEQYF.